The present T cell receptor beta chain was sequenced within a study of siplizumab effects on memory and regulatory T cells. Study-wide points: Siplizumab significantly brought down the alloreactive sequences that trace back to unstimulated CD4+ memory cells.

Per germline, CDR1 SGHRS and CDR2 YFSETQ. After removal of 0 bases from V and 2 bases from J, the junction contained 2 bases not matched to a gene. CDR3 length equals 16 residues. Only in-frame clones appear in the TCRdb table, and some are missing; sequencing was by immunoSEQ multiplex PCR. The sample includes more than 95,000 clones, 85% to 95% of them seen just once. Remarks on this clone: The target antigen is unknown.

This sequence originates from a human donor in good health. The rearrangement uses TRBV5-1 and TRBJ2-6; TRBD1 aligns across 7 bases. Sequencing used CD4+ T cells sorted from blood. CDR3 DNA: TGCGCCAGCAGCTTGGGGCAGGGGGCTGGGGCCAACGTCCTGACTTTC. Amino acid sequence: CASSLGQGAGANVLTF.